This TCR beta chain is drawn from a study of human T cells and chemical hapten exposure. This clonotype has only a few counts. Looked up from germline, CDR1 is LNHNV and CDR2 is YYDKDF (reference sequence). CDR3 length equals 16 residues. Losses at the gene ends were 3 bases for V and 2 bases for J; bases not matched to a gene: 7. The time point: pre-sensitization, week 0. Treatment defined: therapeutic diphenylcyclopropenone sensitization with weekly scalp DPC. TCRdb itself ran the RACE reads through MiXCR, one entry per CDR3 protein. The data show more than 250,000 distinct CDR3 sequences, with approximately 8.6% seen just once and around 2.5% held by the top ten.

The sequence was collected from a woman in her thirties or forties with alopecia areata. Some clones in this sample may be carry-over from other donors' samples. The rearrangement uses TRBV15 and TRBJ2-3, with TRBD2 matching over 8 bases. The sample here was whole blood, taken in connection with sensitization to the hapten diphenylcyclopropenone (DPC). The CDR3 spells CATSSLAGLPTDTQYF. CDR3 DNA sequence: TGTGCCACCAGCAGTTTAGCGGGACTACCCACAGATACGCAGTATTTT.